This TCR beta chain was recovered during a study of blood T cell repertoires in COVID-19. Study overall: Samples taken during acute and convalescent COVID-19 were collected in the United States, Italy and Spain. T cells, B-cell-depleted T cells, or PBMCs supplied cDNA or gDNA.

Germline trimming cut 10 bases from V and 7 bases from J; bases unmatched to any gene: 9. CDR1 KGHDR and CDR2 SFDVKD come from the germline V gene. The length of the CDR3 is 14 residues. The authors' processing: By means of reference gene primer amplification, nucleated cell counts were estimated. TCRdb's copy holds only in-frame clones and misses some; the assay was immunoSEQ multiplex PCR. V and J calls plus clone size are reproduced from that table; the DNA served to infer D and trimming. The table records a few hundred thousand clones, 80% to 90% of them present only once. Sequencing input: peripheral blood. This TCR was recovered from a man aged 55 to 70 with acute or convalescent COVID-19. This rearrangement joins TRBV24-1 to TRBJ1-6, with 7 positions matching TRBD1. The CDR3, as DNA: TGTGCCACAGAGGATGACAGGGAGAATTCACCCCTCCACTTT. It is translated as CATEDDRENSPLHF.